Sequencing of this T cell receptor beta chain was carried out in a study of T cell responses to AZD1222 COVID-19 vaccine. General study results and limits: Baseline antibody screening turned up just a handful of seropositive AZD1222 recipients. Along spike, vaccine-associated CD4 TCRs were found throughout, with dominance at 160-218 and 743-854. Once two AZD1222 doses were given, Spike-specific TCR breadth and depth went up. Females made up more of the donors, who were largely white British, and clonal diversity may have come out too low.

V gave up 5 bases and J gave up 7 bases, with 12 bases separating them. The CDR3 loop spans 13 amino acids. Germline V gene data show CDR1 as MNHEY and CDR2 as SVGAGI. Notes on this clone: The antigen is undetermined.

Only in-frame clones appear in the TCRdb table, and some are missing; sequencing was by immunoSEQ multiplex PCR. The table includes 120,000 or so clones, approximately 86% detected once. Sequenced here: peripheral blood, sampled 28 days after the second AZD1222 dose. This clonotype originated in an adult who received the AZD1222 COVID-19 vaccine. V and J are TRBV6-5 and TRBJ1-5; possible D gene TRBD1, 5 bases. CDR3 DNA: TGTGCCAGCAGTCGAACGTGGGGCCAGCCCCAGCATTTT. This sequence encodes CASSRTWGQPQHF.